The next 25 T cell receptor beta chains were all read from a single sample in a study of blood T cell repertoires in COVID-19. Using immunoSEQ multiplex PCR, the repertoire was profiled, and TCRdb retains in-frame clones only, with some absent. In the table there are about 250,000 clones, roughly 81% of which are singletons. Sequencing used peripheral blood. The receptors were gathered from a man aged 50 to 59 with acute or convalescent COVID-19.

V is TRBV6-5 and J is TRBJ2-7; the D gene is possibly TRBD2 (5 bases). CDR3 length: 15 amino acids. Germline CDR1 and CDR2: MNHEY and SVGAGI. V lost 7 bases to trimming and J lost 0 bases, with 16 bases between them. As DNA, the CDR3 is TGTGCCAGCACCAAAGAGGGTATGGGCTCCTACGAGCAGTACTTC. This codes for CASTKEGMGSYEQYF.

This clone was seen ten or more times. This chain joins TRBV2 and TRBJ2-7, with a tentative D call TRBD1 (6 bases). The CDR3 spans 14 residues. Per germline, CDR1 SNHLY and CDR2 FYNNEI. Trimming stripped 5 bases from V and 2 bases from J, with 13 bases between. This chain's CDR3 is CASSYRVGTYEQYF. The CDR3 region has the DNA TGTGCCAGCAGTTACAGGGTGGGTACCTACGAGCAGTACTTC.

The chain uses TRBV10-3 and TRBJ1-2, with 10 bases fitting TRBD1. The CDR3 contains 14 residues. Germline V CDR1 and CDR2: ENHRY, SYGVKD. J was trimmed by 5 bases and V by 4 bases; bases with no gene match: 4. The CDR3 nucleotides are TGTGCCATCAGTGTGGACAGGGGGGGATATGGCTACACCTTC. Protein sequence: CAISVDRGGYGYTF.

The DNA for the CDR3 is TGTGCCACCAGCTTGGACAGGGAAAATGAAAAACTGTTTTTT. Translated: CATSLDRENEKLFF. The chain joins TRBV15 to TRBJ1-4; 8 nucleotides agree with TRBD1. The CDR3 length is 14 residues. With V trimmed by 5 bases and J by 5 bases, 4 bases remained unmatched. Per the germline V gene, CDR1 is LNHNV and CDR2 is YYDKDF (reference sequence).

V usage is TRBV6-5 and J usage is TRBJ2-3; 7 positions agree with TRBD1. Trimming at V came to 4 bases and at J to 4 bases, leaving 5 bases not matched to a gene. The CDR3 loop spans 14 amino acids. Per germline, CDR1 MNHEY and CDR2 SVGAGI. DNA for the CDR3: TGTGCCAGCAGTTGGCAGGGGGAATCAGATACGCAGTATTTT. Encoded protein: CASSWQGESDTQYF.

This clone has a single count. The chain carries TRBV29-1 and TRBJ2-3; D is ambiguous. CDR1 and CDR2 (germline): SQVTM, ANQGSEA. The V end was cut by 0 bases, the J end by 4 bases, with 8 bases between. CDR3 length: 13 amino acids. CDR3: CSVEDLLADTQYF. The CDR3 DNA is TGCAGCGTTGAAGACTTATTAGCAGATACGCAGTATTTT.

V and J are TRBV19 and TRBJ2-1; D call uncertain. CDR3 size: 13 residues. Trimming cost V 3 bases and J 4 bases, with 7 bases left between them. Per the germline V gene, CDR1 is LNHDA and CDR2 is SQIVND (reference sequence). In DNA form, the CDR3 reads TGTGCCAGTAGTATTGGGCTTTACAATGAGCAGTTCTTC. Its translation is CASSIGLYNEQFF.

The CDR3 spells CAWSSPGTGTGLQRNEQFF. In DNA, the CDR3 is TGTGCCTGGAGTTCACCCGGGACAGGGACGGGACTCCAACGAAATGAGCAGTTCTTC. V and J are TRBV30 and TRBJ2-1; 9 bases fit TRBD1. The CDR3 has 19 amino acids. Germline assignment: CDR1 GTSNPN and CDR2 SVGIG (reference sequence). Trimming took 2 bases from V and 7 from J; bases not matched to a gene: 21.

In its sample, this clone was seen a few times. The chain links TRBV28 to TRBJ1-5; 8 positions agree with TRBD1. Germline V gene sequence: CDR1 MDHEN, CDR2 SYDVKM. This CDR3 is built from 13 residues. The V and J ends lost 7 bases and 8 bases, in that order; junction bases with no gene match: 7. The DNA for the CDR3 is TGTGCCAGCAACAGGGGGGAAAGAAAGCCCCAGCATTTT. Amino acid sequence: CASNRGERKPQHF.

The chain has TRBV6-4 and TRBJ1-4, with 8 positions matching TRBD1. This CDR3 is 13 amino acids long. CDR1 MRHNA and CDR2 SNTAGT come from the germline V gene. J gave up 6 bases and V 9 bases, and 6 bases lay outside the gene matches. DNA of the CDR3: TGTGCCAGTACAGGGGGGTGGGATGAAAAACTGTTTTTT. Amino acids: CASTGGWDEKLFF.

The V call is TRBV29-1, the J call TRBJ2-5; tentatively, D is TRBD1 (5 bases). V was clipped by 4 bases and J by 1 base, with 10 bases between them. The CDR3 loop spans 13 amino acids. Looked up from germline, CDR1 is SQVTM and CDR2 is ANQGSEA. The CDR3 loop is CSVGTILQETQYF. The DNA for the CDR3 is TGCAGCGTTGGGACAATTCTCCAAGAGACCCAGTACTTC.

This chain uses TRBV4-2 with TRBJ2-2; tentatively, D is TRBD2 (6 bases). The CDR3 contains 15 residues. V lost 3 bases, J lost 3 bases, and 11 bases lay in between. Germline V gene data show CDR1 as LGHNA and CDR2 as YNFKEQ. The CDR3: CASSHAGPDTGELFF. The DNA for the CDR3 is TGTGCCAGCAGCCATGCGGGGCCCGACACCGGGGAGCTGTTTTTT.

This chain links TRBV6-5 with TRBJ1-2; unclear D gene. The CDR3 has 15 residues. V was shortened by 2 bases and J by 5 bases, with 15 bases between the two germline ends. The germline V gene has CDR1 MNHEY and CDR2 SVGAGI. Here the CDR3 reads CASSYEVREPYGYTF. As DNA, the CDR3 is TGTGCCAGCAGTTACGAGGTTAGGGAGCCTTATGGCTACACCTTC.

This chain connects TRBV7-9 to TRBJ1-6; 7 nucleotides align to TRBD1. Germline values: CDR1 SEHNR, CDR2 FQNEAQ (reference sequence). V lost 5 bases and J lost 6; bases outside the gene matches: 4. The CDR3 contains 14 residues. The CDR3 loop reads CASSPTGVNSPLHF. The CDR3 DNA sequence: TGTGCCAGCAGCCCAACAGGGGTTAATTCACCCCTCCACTTT.

V is TRBV11-3 and J is TRBJ2-5, with D hard to call. CDR3 length: 14 residues. V lost 1 base, J lost 5 bases, and 11 bases lay in between. Germline V gene data show CDR1 as SGHNT and CDR2 as YENEEA. The CDR3: CASSLGETGETQYF. The CDR3 DNA reads TGTGCCAGCAGCTTAGGTGAGACTGGGGAGACCCAGTACTTC.

The chain couples TRBV19 to TRBJ1-2, with D hard to call. Germline V gene sequence: CDR1 LNHDA, CDR2 SQIVND (reference sequence). Trimming removed 3 bases at V and 0 bases at J, with 11 bases between. The CDR3 loop spans 15 amino acids. The CDR3 loop reads CASSMATYSNYGYTF. The CDR3 DNA follows: TGTGCCAGTAGTATGGCCACGTATTCTAACTATGGCTACACCTTC.

The chain joins TRBV28 to TRBJ2-7, with D possibly matching TRBD2 (6 bases). Germline V lookup: CDR1 MDHEN, CDR2 SYDVKM. The ends were cut back, 6 bases at V and 0 bases at J, with 12 bases in the middle. This CDR3 region has 14 residues. CDR3 coding DNA: TGTGCCAGCAGCCCCTCGGGAGTCTCCTACGAGCAGTACTTC. Amino acid sequence: CASSPSGVSYEQYF.

In its sample, this clone was seen once. This chain uses TRBV28 with TRBJ2-1; D uncertain. Per the germline V gene, CDR1 is MDHEN and CDR2 is SYDVKM. The CDR3 runs 13 residues. V was trimmed by 4 bases and J by 6 bases, leaving 10 bases between them. The CDR3: CASSYLVGNEQFF. In nucleotides, the CDR3 is TGTGCCAGCAGTTACCTAGTTGGCAATGAGCAGTTCTTC.

This chain joins TRBV2 and TRBJ2-3, with TRBD2 matching over 8 bases. The germline V gene has CDR1 SNHLY and CDR2 FYNNEI. This CDR3 has 15 amino acids. After removal of 2 bases from V and 4 bases from J, the junction contained 5 bases not matched to a gene. The CDR3 DNA reads TGTGCCAGCAGTGAATTCGGGGGGGCAGCAGATACGCAGTATTTT. It yields the protein CASSEFGGAADTQYF.

The J gene is TRBJ2-3, the V gene TRBV12-3 or TRBV12-4; a weak D match, TRBD2 (5 bases). This CDR3 comprises 13 residues. Trimming removed 1 base from V and 7 bases from J, with 9 bases in between. This chain's CDR3 is CASSLGPSYTQYF. The CDR3 nucleotides are TGTGCCAGCAGTTTAGGGCCTAGCTATACGCAGTATTTT.

The chain uses TRBV5-1 and TRBJ1-5, with D possibly matching TRBD1 (5 bases). The CDR3 covers 14 residues. With 4 bases removed from V and 1 base from J, the gap between germline ends came to 9 bases. Germline V gene sequence: CDR1 SGHRS, CDR2 YFSETQ. The CDR3: CASSPGESNQPQHF. The CDR3 DNA is TGCGCCAGCAGCCCGGGGGAGAGCAATCAGCCCCAGCATTTT. Complete variable domain (other parts from reference TRBV5-1 and TRBJ1-5): KAGVTQTPRYLIKTRGQQVTLSCSPISGHRSVSWYQQTPGQGLQFLFEYFSETQRNKGNFPGRFSGRQFSNSRSEMNVSTLELGDSALYLCASSPGESNQPQHFGDGTRLSIL.

The CDR3 spells CASTVRVGDTQYF. The CDR3 DNA sequence: TGTGCCAGCACTGTGCGGGTGGGAGATACGCAGTATTTT. The chain joins TRBV2 to TRBJ2-3; maybe TRBD2 (5 bases). The CDR3 totals 13 residues. The V and J ends lost 7 bases and 5 bases respectively, with 13 bases between them. Germline CDR1 reads SNHLY; CDR2 reads FYNNEI.

The chain combines TRBV5-1 with TRBJ2-7; 10 nucleotides line up with TRBD1. Per germline, CDR1 SGHRS and CDR2 YFSETQ. The J segment lost 5 bases and the V segment lost 1 base, leaving 3 bases of the junction unmatched. The CDR3 consists of 14 residues. This chain's CDR3 is CASSLTTGGNEQYF. DNA for the CDR3: TGCGCCAGCAGCTTGACGACAGGGGGCAACGAGCAGTACTTC.

This clone has a single count. DNA for the CDR3: TGTGCCAGCAGTTACGTCGCTAGCGGGTTTAGCACAGATACGCAGTATTTT. Amino acid sequence: CASSYVASGFSTDTQYF. The chain links TRBV6-2 or TRBV6-3 to TRBJ2-3; 8 positions match TRBD2. The CDR3 extends over 17 amino acids. Germline lookup yields CDR1 MNHEY and CDR2 SVGEGT. V trimming: 2 bases; J trimming: 0 bases; junction bases outside the gene matches: 7.

The chain recombines TRBV6-4 with TRBJ1-2; 12 bases map to TRBD1. The ends lost 4 bases at V and 4 bases at J; junction bases unmatched: 13. This CDR3 region has 18 residues. CDR1 MRHNA and CDR2 SNTAGT come from the germline V gene. As DNA, the CDR3 is TGTGCCAGCAGTGCACTCGGGACAGGGGGCACCGGAGTCTATGGCTACACCTTC. This sequence encodes CASSALGTGGTGVYGYTF.